This T cell receptor (beta chain) was recorded in a study of blood T cell repertoires in COVID-19. TCRdb's table, derived via immunoSEQ multiplex PCR, lists solely in-frame clones and lacks some. The sample gives 120,000 or so clones, about four fifths of which show up once; 16% is in the top ten. CDR3 length: 16 residues. V was shortened by 4 bases and J by 3 bases, with 17 bases between the two germline ends. Germline loops: CDR1 SEHNR, CDR2 FQNEAQ (reference sequence). This clone was seen only a few times. The receptor was derived from a man between 60 and 75 years old with active or convalescent COVID-19. The specimen was peripheral blood. J is TRBJ2-3 and V is TRBV7-9; tentative D call: TRBD2 (6 bases). This CDR3 reads CASSSPGEHKTDTQYF. The DNA for the CDR3 is TGTGCCAGCAGCTCACCGGGGGAGCACAAGACAGATACGCAGTATTTT.